The 12 T cell receptor beta chains presented below share a single source sample, sequenced in a study of blood T cell repertoires in COVID-19. Sequencing used immunoSEQ multiplex PCR; TCRdb keeps in-frame clones, though not all of them. The table records fewer than 150,000 clones, approximately 86% of them present only once. The sample was peripheral blood. The source is a woman aged 45-65 years with active or convalescent COVID-19.

This chain connects TRBV7-3 to TRBJ2-2; tentatively, D is TRBD2 (5 bases). CDR3 length: 14 residues. Germline assignment: CDR1 SGHTA and CDR2 FQGTGA. Between the trimmed V and J ends, which lost 5 bases and 3 bases, there was a span of 10 bases. CDR3 region: CASSPGLDTGELFF. DNA for the CDR3: TGTGCCAGCAGCCCCGGACTGGACACCGGGGAGCTGTTTTTT.

V usage is TRBV4-1 and J usage is TRBJ2-1; no firm D call. The CDR3 sequence is 15 residues long. The germline V gene has CDR1 MGHRA and CDR2 YSYEKL. Trimming cost V 4 bases and J 4 bases, with 14 bases left between them. The CDR3 DNA follows: TGCGCCAGCAGCCCTGGTAGGCTACTATACAATGAGCAGTTCTTC. Residues: CASSPGRLLYNEQFF.

The chain uses TRBV5-1 and TRBJ2-5; tentatively, D is TRBD2 (5 bases). Germline V gives CDR1 SGHRS, CDR2 YFSETQ. V was pared by 3 bases and J by 4 bases, with 16 bases between. This CDR3 spans 15 amino acids. DNA for the CDR3: TGCGCCAGCAGCTGGGGTTCGGGGTTGGGAGAGACCCAGTACTTC. It specifies CASSWGSGLGETQYF.

The rearrangement links TRBV9 to TRBJ1-2, with TRBD1 identical over 8 bases. CDR3 length equals 14 residues. The germline gives CDR1 SGDLS, CDR2 YYNGEE. V lost 4 bases to trimming and J lost 7 bases; unmatched junction nucleotides: 9. The CDR3 region is CASSMQGTGRGYTF. The CDR3 DNA reads as TGTGCCAGCAGCATGCAAGGGACAGGACGTGGCTACACCTTC. The full variable domain, rest sourced from reference TRBV9 and TRBJ1-2, is DSGVTQTPKHLITATGQRVTLRCSPRSGDLSVYWYQQSLDQGLQFLIQYYNGEERAKGNILERFSAQQFPDLHSELNLSSLELGDSALYFCASSMQGTGRGYTFGSGTRLTVV.

The rearrangement joins TRBV19 to TRBJ1-5; 7 nucleotides align to TRBD1. J lost 2 bases, V lost 6 bases, and 10 bases had no gene match. This CDR3 spans 16 amino acids. Per the germline V gene, CDR1 is LNHDA and CDR2 is SQIVND (reference sequence). The CDR3 bases are TGTGCCAGTAGCCTCGGACAGGTGAGAGGCAATCAGCCCCAGCATTTT. Residues: CASSLGQVRGNQPQHF.

This chain connects TRBV28 to TRBJ1-3; D uncertain. The CDR3 consists of 17 residues. V was shortened by 0 bases and J by 2 bases, with 14 bases between the two germline ends. Looked up from germline, CDR1 is MDHEN and CDR2 is SYDVKM. CDR3 nucleotide sequence: TGTGCCAGCAGTTTATGGGGAACAGCGGACCCTGGAAACACCATATATTTT. As protein: CASSLWGTADPGNTIYF.

This rearrangement joins TRBV4-2 to TRBJ2-1; 8 nucleotides align to TRBD2. V was pared by 4 bases and J by 7 bases, with 12 bases of the junction left unmatched. CDR3 length equals 16 residues. Germline V gene lookup returns CDR1 LGHNA and CDR2 YNFKEQ. DNA of the CDR3: TGTGCCAGCAGCCTCTTAACGACAGCGGGAGAAAATGAGCAGTTCTTC. Translated, it gives CASSLLTTAGENEQFF.

As for this clone: One junction end does not reproduce the germline sequence, and a read error may be involved. The rearrangement uses TRBV7-8 and TRBJ1-1; 9 bases are shared with TRBD1. Per the germline V gene, CDR1 is SGHVS and CDR2 is FQNEAQ. The CDR3 runs 13 residues. The CDR3: CASSRDRVAGRVF. DNA for the CDR3: TGTGCCAGCAGCCGGGACAGGGTGGCCGGTAGGGTATTT.

Regarding this clone: Compared with germline, one end of the junction differs, possibly owing to a read error. The V and J genes are TRBV28 and TRBJ2-7; D remains ambiguous. The germline V gene encodes CDR1 MDHEN and CDR2 SYDVKM. This CDR3 region has 15 residues. The CDR3 sequence is CASSLAGSFSYEQYF. Written as DNA, the CDR3 is TGTGCAAGCAGTTTAGCAGGTTCCTTCTCCTACGAGCAGTACTTC.

This clone came up a few times. The chain couples TRBV4-1 to TRBJ2-7, with D tentatively TRBD2 (5 bases). This CDR3 region has 15 residues. The V end lost 4 bases, the J end lost 2 bases, and 15 bases lay between the germline ends. Germline-derived CDR1 and CDR2 are MGHRA and YSYEKL. CDR3 DNA: TGCGCCAGCAGCCCGACGGGGTGGGTCACCTACGAGCAGTACTTC. It encodes CASSPTGWVTYEQYF.

This clone was recorded only once. V usage is TRBV7-3 and J usage is TRBJ1-1; TRBD1 is a possible D gene (5 bases). Trimming left V 6 bases short and J 3 bases short, with 11 bases between. CDR3 length equals 13 residues. Germline V gene sequence: CDR1 SGHTA, CDR2 FQGTGA. In nucleotides, the CDR3 is TGTGCCAGCAGTAAGGGAGGGGACACTGAAGCTTTCTTT. Protein: CASSKGGDTEAFF. Full variable domain (remainder filled in from reference TRBV7-3 and TRBJ1-1): GAGVSQTPSNKVTEKGKYVELRCDPISGHTALYWYRQSLGQGPEFLIYFQGTGAADDSGLPNDRFFAVRPEGSVSTLKIQRTERGDSAVYLCASSKGGDTEAFFGQGTRLTVV.

The V and J genes are TRBV28 and TRBJ2-2, with 12 bases identical to TRBD2. The J segment lost 3 bases and the V segment lost 6 bases, leaving 5 bases of the junction unmatched. Germline CDR1 is MDHEN and CDR2 is SYDVKM. This CDR3 contains 16 residues. The CDR3 is CASSLAGGGYTGELFF. Here the CDR3 DNA reads TGTGCCAGCAGCCTAGCGGGAGGGGGTTACACCGGGGAGCTGTTTTTT.